The 2 T cell receptor beta chains presented below share a single source sample, sequenced in a study of blood T cell repertoires in COVID-19. Repertoires were generated with immunoSEQ multiplex PCR, while TCRdb's copy carries only in-frame clones and drops some. The sample carries under 300,000 clones, approximately 86% recorded once. Sample: peripheral blood. Every receptor here comes from a woman aged 70-85 years with COVID-19, enrolled during active disease.

The rearrangement uses TRBV5-8 and TRBJ2-1; possibly TRBD2 for D (6 bases). Germline V gene lookup returns CDR1 SGHTS and CDR2 YDEGEE. The CDR3 contains 12 residues. V was trimmed by 4 bases and J by 12 bases, leaving 14 bases between them. CDR3 amino acids: CASSTRGFGQFF. For the CDR3, the DNA is TGTGCCAGCAGCACCCGGGGGTTCGGGCAGTTCTTC.

The gene calls are TRBV19 and TRBJ1-3; D remains ambiguous. This CDR3 comprises 12 residues. V was clipped by 6 bases and J by 2 bases, with 5 bases between them. Germline V gene sequence: CDR1 LNHDA, CDR2 SQIVND (reference sequence). CDR3 region: CASSQTGNTIYF. The CDR3 nucleotides read TGTGCCAGTAGCCAAACTGGAAACACCATATATTTT. Complete variable domain (other parts from reference TRBV19 and TRBJ1-3): DGGITQSPKYLFRKEGQNVTLSCEQNLNHDAMYWYRQDPGQGLRLIYYSQIVNDFQKGDIAEGYSVSREKKESFPLTVTSAQKNPTAFYLCASSQTGNTIYFGEGSWLTVV.